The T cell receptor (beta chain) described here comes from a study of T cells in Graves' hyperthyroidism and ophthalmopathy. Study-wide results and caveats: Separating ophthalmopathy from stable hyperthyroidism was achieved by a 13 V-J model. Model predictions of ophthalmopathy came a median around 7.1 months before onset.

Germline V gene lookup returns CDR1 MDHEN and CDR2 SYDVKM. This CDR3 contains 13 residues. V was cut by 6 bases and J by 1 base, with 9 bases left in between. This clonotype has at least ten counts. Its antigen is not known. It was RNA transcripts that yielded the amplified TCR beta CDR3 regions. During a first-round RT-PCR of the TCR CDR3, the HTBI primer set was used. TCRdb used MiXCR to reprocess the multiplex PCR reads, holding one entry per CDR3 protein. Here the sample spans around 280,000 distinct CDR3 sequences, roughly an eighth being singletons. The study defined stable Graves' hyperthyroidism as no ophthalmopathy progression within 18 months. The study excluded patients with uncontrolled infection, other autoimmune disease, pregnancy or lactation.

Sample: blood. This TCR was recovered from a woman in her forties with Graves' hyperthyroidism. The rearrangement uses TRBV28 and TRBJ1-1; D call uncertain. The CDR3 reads CASRLRENTEAFF. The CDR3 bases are TGTGCCAGCAGGCTGAGAGAGAACACTGAAGCTTTCTTT.